The 8 T cell receptor beta chains below all came from one sample that was sequenced in a study of blood T cell repertoires in COVID-19. The repertoire was sequenced with immunoSEQ multiplex PCR; TCRdb's copy has only in-frame clones and lacks some. The profile covers more than 80,000 clones, with about 70% appearing a single time and about a fifth taken by the ten largest. The sample consisted of peripheral blood. The source is a woman over 75 with active or convalescent COVID-19.

The V gene is TRBV5-1, the J gene TRBJ2-3, with D possibly matching TRBD1 (5 bases). This CDR3 is built from 12 residues. The V end lost 1 base, the J end lost 8 bases, and 8 bases lay between the germline ends. Germline CDR1 and CDR2: SGHRS and YFSETQ. The CDR3 DNA reads as TGCGCCAGCAGCTTGTGGGGCCGTACGCAGTATTTT. Its protein product is CASSLWGRTQYF.

The chain joins TRBV11-2 to TRBJ2-7; D perhaps matches TRBD1 (5 bases). CDR3 length: 13 amino acids. Trimming took off 1 base at V and 3 bases at J, with 7 bases between the two ends. The germline V gene encodes CDR1 SGHAT and CDR2 FQNNGV. DNA of the CDR3: TGTGCCAGCAGCTTAGGGACACTCTACGAGCAGTACTTC. This codes for CASSLGTLYEQYF.

In the case of this clone: At one of its ends the junction is not consistent with the germline gene, which may arise from a read error. The genes are TRBV6-2 or TRBV6-3 and TRBJ1-1; D might be TRBD1 (6 bases). The CDR3 contains 14 residues. Per the germline V gene, CDR1 is MNHEY and CDR2 is SVGEGT. This CDR3 reads CASGYSGASTEAFF. The CDR3 nucleotides read TGTGCCAGCGGTTACTCAGGGGCTAGCACTGAAGCTTTCTTT.

The count of this clone is one. The CDR3 sequence: CASSLDRRGANYEQYF. The CDR3 coding sequence is TGTGCCAGCAGCTTAGACCGGCGGGGGGCGAACTACGAGCAGTACTTC. The chain uses TRBV7-2 and TRBJ2-7, with 8 nucleotides matching TRBD2. Germline CDR1 and CDR2: SGHTA and FQGNSA. V lost 1 base to trimming and J lost 3 bases; unmatched junction nucleotides: 8. This CDR3 comprises 16 residues.

CDR3 amino acids: CASSLSGHVNTEAFF. CDR3 DNA: TGTGCCAGCAGCCTTTCGGGACACGTGAACACTGAAGCTTTCTTT. The chain has TRBV7-2 and TRBJ1-1, with D possibly being TRBD1 (6 bases). V was cut by 5 bases and J by 0 bases, with 13 bases left in between. Germline CDR1 is SGHTA and CDR2 is FQGNSA. CDR3 length: 15 amino acids. The full variable domain, with the rest looked up from reference TRBV7-2 and TRBJ1-1, is GAGVSQSPSNKVTEKGKDVELRCDPISGHTALYWYRQSLGQGLEFLIYFQGNSAPDKSGLPSDRFSAERTGGSVSTLTIQRTQQEDSAVYLCASSLSGHVNTEAFFGQGTRLTVV.

V is TRBV5-4 and J is TRBJ2-1; 8 bases map to TRBD1. V lost 4 bases, J lost 6 bases, and 6 bases stayed unmatched. CDR3 size: 14 residues. CDR1 and CDR2 from the germline V gene are SGHNT and YYREEE (reference sequence). The CDR3 spells CASSPGTGLNEQFF. CDR3 sequence (DNA): TGTGCCAGCAGCCCAGGGACAGGTCTCAATGAGCAGTTCTTC.

The chain carries TRBV7-2 and TRBJ2-3, with 13 bases that match TRBD2. The CDR3 spans 16 residues. Looked up from germline, CDR1 is SGHTA and CDR2 is FQGNSA. J lost 7 bases, V lost 2 bases, and 6 bases had no gene match. The CDR3 is CASSLTSGGAGNTQYF. The CDR3 nucleotides read TGTGCCAGCAGCTTAACTAGCGGGGGGGCGGGGAATACGCAGTATTTT.

The genes are TRBV28 and TRBJ1-2; D perhaps matches TRBD1 (5 bases). V was pared by 6 bases and J by 4 bases, with 12 bases between. The germline CDR1 and CDR2 sequences are MDHEN and SYDVKM. The CDR3 sequence is 13 residues long. The CDR3 DNA reads TGTGCCAGCAGCTCACTGGGGGGCTATGGCTACACCTTC. It encodes CASSSLGGYGYTF.